This T cell receptor beta chain comes out of a study of blood T cell repertoires in COVID-19. Across the study: PBMCs, B-cell-depleted T cells, or T cells provided the cDNA or gDNA that made up the material.

Here immunoSEQ multiplex PCR was the method, and the copy in TCRdb shows in-frame clones only, minus some. The data hold 97,000 or so clones, with more than 80% observed a single time. The CDR3 extends over 16 amino acids. V lost 0 bases to trimming and J lost 4 bases, with 16 bases between them. Germline assignment: CDR1 SGHRS and CDR2 YFSETQ. This sequence joins TRBV5-1 and TRBJ2-5; tentatively, D is TRBD1 (7 bases). Sequenced: peripheral blood. This TCR came from a human donor in a cohort sampled during active COVID-19. The CDR3 DNA sequence: TGCGCCAGCAGCTTGGCCGGGAGACAGGGCCTAGAGACCCAGTACTTC. It yields the protein CASSLAGRQGLETQYF.